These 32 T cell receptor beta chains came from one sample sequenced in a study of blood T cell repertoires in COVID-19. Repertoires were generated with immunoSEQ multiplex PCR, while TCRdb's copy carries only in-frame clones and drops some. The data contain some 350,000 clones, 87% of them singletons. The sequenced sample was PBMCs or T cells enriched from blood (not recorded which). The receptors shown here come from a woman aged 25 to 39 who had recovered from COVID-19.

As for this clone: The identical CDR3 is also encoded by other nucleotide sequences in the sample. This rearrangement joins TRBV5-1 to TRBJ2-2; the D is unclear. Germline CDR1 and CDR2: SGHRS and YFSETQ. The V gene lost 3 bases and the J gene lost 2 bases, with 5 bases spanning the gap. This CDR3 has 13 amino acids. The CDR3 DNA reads TGCGCCAGCAGCTCCGGTAACACCGGGGAGCTGTTTTTT. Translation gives CASSSGNTGELFF.

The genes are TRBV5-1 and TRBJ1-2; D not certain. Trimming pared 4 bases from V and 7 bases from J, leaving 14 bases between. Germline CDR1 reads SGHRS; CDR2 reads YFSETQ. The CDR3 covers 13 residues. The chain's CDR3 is CASSPERSSGYTF. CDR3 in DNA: TGCGCCAGCAGCCCCGAGAGAAGTAGTGGCTACACCTTC.

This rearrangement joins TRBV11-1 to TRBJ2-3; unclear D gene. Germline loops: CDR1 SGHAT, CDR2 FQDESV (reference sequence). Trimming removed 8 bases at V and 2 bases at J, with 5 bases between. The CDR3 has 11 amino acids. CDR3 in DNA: TGTGCCAGCCGACACACAGATACGCAGTATTTT. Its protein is CASRHTDTQYF.

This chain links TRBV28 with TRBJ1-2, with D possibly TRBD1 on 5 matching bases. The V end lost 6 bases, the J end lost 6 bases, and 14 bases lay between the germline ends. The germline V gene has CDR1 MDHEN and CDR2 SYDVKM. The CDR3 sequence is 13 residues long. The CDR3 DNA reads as TGTGCCAGCAGACTTCCAGGGAGGGATGGCTACACCTTC. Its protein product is CASRLPGRDGYTF.

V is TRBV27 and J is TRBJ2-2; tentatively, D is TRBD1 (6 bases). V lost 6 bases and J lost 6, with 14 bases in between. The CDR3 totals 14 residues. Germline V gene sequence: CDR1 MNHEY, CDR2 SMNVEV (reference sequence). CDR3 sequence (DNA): TGTGCCAGCAGCTCTACAGGGCCGGCCGGGGAGCTGTTTTTT. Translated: CASSSTGPAGELFF.

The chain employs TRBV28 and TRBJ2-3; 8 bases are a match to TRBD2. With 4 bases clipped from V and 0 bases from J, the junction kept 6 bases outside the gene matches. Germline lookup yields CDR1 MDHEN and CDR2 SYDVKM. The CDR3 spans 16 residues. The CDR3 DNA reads TGTGCCAGCAGTTGGTCGCGGGGGGAGAGCACAGATACGCAGTATTTT. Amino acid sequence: CASSWSRGESTDTQYF.

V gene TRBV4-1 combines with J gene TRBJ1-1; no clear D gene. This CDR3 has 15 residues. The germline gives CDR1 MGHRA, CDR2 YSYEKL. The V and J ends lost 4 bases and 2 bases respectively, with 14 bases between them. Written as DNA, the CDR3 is TGCGCCAGCAGCCGAGACTCGACGGGAAACACTGAAGCTTTCTTT. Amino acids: CASSRDSTGNTEAFF.

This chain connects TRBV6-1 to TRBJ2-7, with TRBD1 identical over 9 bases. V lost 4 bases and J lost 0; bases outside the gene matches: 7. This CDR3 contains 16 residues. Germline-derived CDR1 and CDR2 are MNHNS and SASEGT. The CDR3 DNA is TGTGCCAGCAGTGTACTGACAGGGGGTCTCTCCTACGAGCAGTACTTC. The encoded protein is CASSVLTGGLSYEQYF.

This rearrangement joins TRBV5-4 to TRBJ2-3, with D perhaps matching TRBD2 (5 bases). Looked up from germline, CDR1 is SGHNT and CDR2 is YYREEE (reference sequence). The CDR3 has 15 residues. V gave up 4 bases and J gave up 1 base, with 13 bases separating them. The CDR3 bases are TGTGCCAGCAGCCCCGAGGGCGTGGGCACAGATACGCAGTATTTT. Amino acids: CASSPEGVGTDTQYF.

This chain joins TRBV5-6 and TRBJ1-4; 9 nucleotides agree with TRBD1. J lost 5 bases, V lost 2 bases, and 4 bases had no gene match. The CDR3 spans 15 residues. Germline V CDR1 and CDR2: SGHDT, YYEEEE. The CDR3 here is CASSFPGQGNEKLFF. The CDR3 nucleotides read TGTGCCAGCAGCTTTCCGGGACAGGGAAATGAAAAACTGTTTTTT.

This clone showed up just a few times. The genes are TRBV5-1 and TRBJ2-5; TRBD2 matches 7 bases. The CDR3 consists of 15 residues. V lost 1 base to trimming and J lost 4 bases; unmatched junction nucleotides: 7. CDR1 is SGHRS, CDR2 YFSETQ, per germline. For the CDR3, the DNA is TGCGCCAGCAGCTTGTTCGGGGGGTCTGGAGAGACCCAGTACTTC. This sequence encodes CASSLFGGSGETQYF.

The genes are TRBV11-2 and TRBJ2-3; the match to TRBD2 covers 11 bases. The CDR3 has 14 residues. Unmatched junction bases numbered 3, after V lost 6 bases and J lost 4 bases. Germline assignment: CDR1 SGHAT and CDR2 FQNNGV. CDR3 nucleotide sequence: TGTGCCAGCAGATCGACTAGCGGGGCAGATACGCAGTATTTT. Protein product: CASRSTSGADTQYF.

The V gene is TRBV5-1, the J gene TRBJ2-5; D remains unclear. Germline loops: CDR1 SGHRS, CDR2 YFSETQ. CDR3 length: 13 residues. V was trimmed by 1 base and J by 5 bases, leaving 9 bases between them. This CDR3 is CASSLSFRETQYF. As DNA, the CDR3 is TGCGCCAGCAGCTTGTCCTTCAGGGAGACCCAGTACTTC.

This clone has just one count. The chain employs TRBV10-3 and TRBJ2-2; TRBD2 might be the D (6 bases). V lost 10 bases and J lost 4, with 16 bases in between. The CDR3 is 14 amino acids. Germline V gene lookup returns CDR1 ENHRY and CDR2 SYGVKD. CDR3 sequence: CATAQREITGELFF. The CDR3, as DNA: TGTGCCACCGCCCAACGGGAGATCACCGGGGAGCTGTTTTTT.

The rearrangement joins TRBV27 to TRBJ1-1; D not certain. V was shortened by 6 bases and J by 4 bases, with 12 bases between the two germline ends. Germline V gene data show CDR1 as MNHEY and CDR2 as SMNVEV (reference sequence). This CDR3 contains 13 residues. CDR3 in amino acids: CASSLRLGTEAFF. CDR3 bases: TGTGCCAGCAGCCTTAGGCTAGGCACTGAAGCTTTCTTT.

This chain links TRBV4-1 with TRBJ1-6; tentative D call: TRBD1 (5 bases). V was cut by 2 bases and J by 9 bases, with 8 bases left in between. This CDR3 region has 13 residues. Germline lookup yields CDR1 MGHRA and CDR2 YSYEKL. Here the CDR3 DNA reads TGCGCCAGCAGCCAACAGGGTGTTTCACCCCTCCACTTT. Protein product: CASSQQGVSPLHF.

CDR3 bases: TGCAGCGTTGGGGACAGGGGAGGCCATGGCTACACCTTC. Residues: CSVGDRGGHGYTF. The chain recombines TRBV29-1 with TRBJ1-2, with 10 positions matching TRBD1. Germline-derived CDR1 and CDR2 are SQVTM and ANQGSEA. J gave up 6 bases and V 4 bases, and 5 bases lay outside the gene matches. The CDR3 length is 13 residues.

The CDR3 sequence is CSASERFIKDTQYF. The DNA for the CDR3 is TGCAGTGCTAGTGAGCGGTTCATAAAGGATACGCAGTATTTT. The chain links TRBV20-1 to TRBJ2-3; D might be TRBD2 (5 bases). The CDR3 has 14 residues. The V gene's germline CDR1 is DFQATT and CDR2 SNEGSKA (reference sequence). V lost 3 bases to trimming and J lost 6 bases, with 16 bases between them.

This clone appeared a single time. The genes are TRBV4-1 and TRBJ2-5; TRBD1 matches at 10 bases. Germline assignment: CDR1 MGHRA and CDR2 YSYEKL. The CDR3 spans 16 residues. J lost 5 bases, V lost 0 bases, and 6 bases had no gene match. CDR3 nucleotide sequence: TGCGCCAGCAGCCAAGACGGGACAGGGGCGTCGGAGACCCAGTACTTC. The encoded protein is CASSQDGTGASETQYF.

The CDR3, as DNA: TGTGCCAGCAGCCGGACTAGCGGGGTTTACAATGAGCAGTTCTTC. This encodes CASSRTSGVYNEQFF. The chain couples TRBV7-9 to TRBJ2-1; TRBD2 matches at 12 bases. CDR1 is SEHNR and CDR2 is FQNEAQ in the germline V gene (reference sequence). V shed 5 bases and J 4 bases; nucleotides not matched to a gene: 3. The CDR3 totals 15 residues.

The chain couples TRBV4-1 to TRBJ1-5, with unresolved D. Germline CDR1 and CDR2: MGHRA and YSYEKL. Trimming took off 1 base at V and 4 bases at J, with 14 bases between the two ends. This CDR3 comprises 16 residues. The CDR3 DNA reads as TGCGCCAGCAGCCAAGTGCACTTTAGTTCTAATCAGCCCCAGCATTTT. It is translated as CASSQVHFSSNQPQHF.

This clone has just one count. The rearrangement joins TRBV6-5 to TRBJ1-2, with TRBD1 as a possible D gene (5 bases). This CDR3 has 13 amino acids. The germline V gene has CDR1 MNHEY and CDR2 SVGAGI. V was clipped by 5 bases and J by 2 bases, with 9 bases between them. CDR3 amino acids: CASSRTTNYGYTF. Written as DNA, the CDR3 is TGTGCCAGCAGTCGGACAACCAACTATGGCTACACCTTC.

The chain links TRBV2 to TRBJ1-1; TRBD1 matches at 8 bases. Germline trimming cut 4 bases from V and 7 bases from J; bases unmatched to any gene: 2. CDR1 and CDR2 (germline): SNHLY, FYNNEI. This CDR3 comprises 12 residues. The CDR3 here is CASSVTGGEAFF. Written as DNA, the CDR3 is TGTGCCAGCAGTGTAACAGGGGGTGAAGCTTTCTTT.

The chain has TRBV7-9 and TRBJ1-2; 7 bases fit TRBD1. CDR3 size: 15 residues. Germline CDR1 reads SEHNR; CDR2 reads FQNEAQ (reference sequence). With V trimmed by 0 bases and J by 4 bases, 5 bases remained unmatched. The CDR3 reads CASSLARSGGYGYTF. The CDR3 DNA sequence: TGTGCCAGCAGCTTAGCCCGCTCAGGGGGCTATGGCTACACCTTC.

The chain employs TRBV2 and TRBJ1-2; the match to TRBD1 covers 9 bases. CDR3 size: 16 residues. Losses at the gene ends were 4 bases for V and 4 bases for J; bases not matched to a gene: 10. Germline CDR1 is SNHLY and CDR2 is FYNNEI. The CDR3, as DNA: TGTGCCAGCAGTGGCCCTGGACAGGGGATAGGCTATGGCTACACCTTC. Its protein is CASSGPGQGIGYGYTF.

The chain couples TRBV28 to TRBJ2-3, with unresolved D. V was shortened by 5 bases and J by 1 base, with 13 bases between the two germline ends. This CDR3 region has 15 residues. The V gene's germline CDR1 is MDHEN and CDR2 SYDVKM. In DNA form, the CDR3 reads TGTGCCAGCAGTCCCGGCGGCGGAGGCACAGATACGCAGTATTTT. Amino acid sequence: CASSPGGGGTDTQYF.

The CDR3 DNA is TGTGCCAGCAGTTACGTCAGGGAAGGAACTAATGAAAAACTGTTTTTT. This translates into CASSYVREGTNEKLFF. V and J are TRBV6-5 and TRBJ1-4, with TRBD1 as a possible D gene (5 bases). V was pared by 2 bases and J by 1 base, with 11 bases between. The length of the CDR3 is 16 residues. From germline, CDR1 is MNHEY and CDR2 SVGAGI.

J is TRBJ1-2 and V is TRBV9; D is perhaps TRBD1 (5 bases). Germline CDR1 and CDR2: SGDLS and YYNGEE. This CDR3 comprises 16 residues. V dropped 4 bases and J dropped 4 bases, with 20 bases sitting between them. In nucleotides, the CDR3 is TGTGCCAGCAGCCCAGAGACAGCCTTCTTTGGCTATGGCTACACCTTC. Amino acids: CASSPETAFFGYGYTF.

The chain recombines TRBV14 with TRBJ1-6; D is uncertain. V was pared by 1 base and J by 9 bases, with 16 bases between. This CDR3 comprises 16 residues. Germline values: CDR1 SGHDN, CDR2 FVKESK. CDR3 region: CASSQVGGPLGSPLHF. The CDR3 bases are TGTGCCAGCAGCCAAGTCGGAGGTCCTCTTGGTTCACCCCTCCACTTT. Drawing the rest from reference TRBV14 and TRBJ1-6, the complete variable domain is EAGVTQFPSHSVIEKGQTVTLRCDPISGHDNLYWYRRVMGKEIKFLLHFVKESKQDESGMPNNRFLAERTGGTYSTLKVQPAELEDSGVYFCASSQVGGPLGSPLHFGNGTRLTVT.

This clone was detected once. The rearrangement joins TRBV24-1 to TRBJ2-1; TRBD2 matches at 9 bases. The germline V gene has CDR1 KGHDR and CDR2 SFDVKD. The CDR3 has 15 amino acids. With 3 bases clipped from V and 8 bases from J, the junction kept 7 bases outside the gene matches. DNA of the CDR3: TGTGCCACCAGTGATGCGGGGGGGCCTGGGGATGAGCAGTTCTTC. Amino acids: CATSDAGGPGDEQFF.

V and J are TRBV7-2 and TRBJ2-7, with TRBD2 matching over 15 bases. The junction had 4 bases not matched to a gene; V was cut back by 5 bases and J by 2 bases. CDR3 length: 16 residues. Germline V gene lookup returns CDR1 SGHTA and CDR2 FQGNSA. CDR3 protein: CASSGWTSGGAYEQYF. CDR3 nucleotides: TGTGCCAGCAGCGGATGGACTAGCGGGGGGGCCTACGAGCAGTACTTC. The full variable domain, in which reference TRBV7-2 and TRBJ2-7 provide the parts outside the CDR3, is GAGVSQSPSNKVTEKGKDVELRCDPISGHTALYWYRQSLGQGLEFLIYFQGNSAPDKSGLPSDRFSAERTGGSVSTLTIQRTQQEDSAVYLCASSGWTSGGAYEQYFGPGTRLTVT.

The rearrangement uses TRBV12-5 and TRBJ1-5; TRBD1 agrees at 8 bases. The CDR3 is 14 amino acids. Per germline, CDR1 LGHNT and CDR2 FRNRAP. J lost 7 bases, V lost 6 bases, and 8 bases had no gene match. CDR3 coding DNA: TGTGCTAGTGGCCAGACAGGGGAGGAACAGCCCCAGCATTTT. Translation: CASGQTGEEQPQHF. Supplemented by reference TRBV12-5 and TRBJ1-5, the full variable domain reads DARVTQTPRHKVTEMGQEVTMRCQPILGHNTVFWYRQTMMQGLELLAYFRNRAPLDDSGMPKDRFSAEMPDATLATLKIQPSEPRDSAVYFCASGQTGEEQPQHFGDGTRLSIL.